This TCR beta chain was obtained from a study of T cell responses to AZD1222 COVID-19 vaccine. In the case of this clone: What it recognizes is unknown.

The junction had 8 bases not matched to a gene; V was cut back by 2 bases and J by 7 bases. CDR1 SEHNR and CDR2 FQNEAQ come from the germline V gene (reference sequence). The CDR3 loop spans 15 amino acids. Pooled together were second doses at about 4 or about 12 weeks. The study, taken as a whole, reports: Within unmutated variant regions lay the reported targets of nearly half of spike-specific TCRs. Distributed over spike, vaccine-associated CD4 TCRs predominated at 160-218 and 743-854.

Sequencing used immunoSEQ multiplex PCR; TCRdb keeps in-frame clones, though not all of them. The sample shows 15,000 to 20,000 clones, over 85% of them seen only once. The specimen comprised peripheral blood, sampled 28 days after the second AZD1222 dose. The clonotype comes from an adult who received the AZD1222 COVID-19 vaccine. V and J are TRBV7-9 and TRBJ2-1; 7 positions agree with TRBD1. CDR3 sequence (DNA): TGTGCCAGCAGCTTATCAGGACAGGTTTTAAATGAGCAGTTCTTC. This gives the protein CASSLSGQVLNEQFF.